Given below is one T cell receptor (beta chain) in context. The data belong to a study of cytomegalovirus exposure and HLA in healthy donors. Primers: 60 Vbeta forward and 13 Jbeta reverse. TCRdb's table, derived via immunoSEQ multiplex PCR, lists solely in-frame clones and lacks some. The sample consists of 250,000 to 350,000 clones, around 90% of them appearing once. Germline-derived CDR1 and CDR2 are SGHNT and YYREEE (reference sequence). The CDR3 consists of 15 residues. V was cut by 2 bases and J by 0 bases, with 11 bases left in between. The TCR comes from a woman younger than 35 in good health and CMV-seronegative. The sequenced sample consisted of PBMCs. This rearrangement joins TRBV5-4 to TRBJ2-5; possible D gene TRBD2, 6 bases. The CDR3 sequence: CASSFNRDYQETQYF. CDR3 coding DNA: TGTGCCAGCAGCTTTAACCGGGACTACCAAGAGACCCAGTACTTC.